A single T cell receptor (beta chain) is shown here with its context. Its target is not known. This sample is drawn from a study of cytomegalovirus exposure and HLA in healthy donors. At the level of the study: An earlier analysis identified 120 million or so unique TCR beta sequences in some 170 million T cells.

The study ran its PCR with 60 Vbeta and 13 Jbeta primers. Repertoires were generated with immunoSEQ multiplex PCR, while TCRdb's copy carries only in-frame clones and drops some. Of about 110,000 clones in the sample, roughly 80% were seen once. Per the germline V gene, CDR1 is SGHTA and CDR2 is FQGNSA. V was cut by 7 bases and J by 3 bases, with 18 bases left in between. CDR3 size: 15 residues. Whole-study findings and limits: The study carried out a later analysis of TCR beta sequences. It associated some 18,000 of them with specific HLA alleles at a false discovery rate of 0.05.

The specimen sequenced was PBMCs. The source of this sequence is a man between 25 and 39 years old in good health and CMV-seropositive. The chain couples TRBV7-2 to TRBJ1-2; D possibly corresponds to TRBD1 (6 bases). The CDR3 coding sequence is TGTGCCAGCACCCAGGGAGGGGGGACTTACTATGGCTACACCTTC. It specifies CASTQGGGTYYGYTF.